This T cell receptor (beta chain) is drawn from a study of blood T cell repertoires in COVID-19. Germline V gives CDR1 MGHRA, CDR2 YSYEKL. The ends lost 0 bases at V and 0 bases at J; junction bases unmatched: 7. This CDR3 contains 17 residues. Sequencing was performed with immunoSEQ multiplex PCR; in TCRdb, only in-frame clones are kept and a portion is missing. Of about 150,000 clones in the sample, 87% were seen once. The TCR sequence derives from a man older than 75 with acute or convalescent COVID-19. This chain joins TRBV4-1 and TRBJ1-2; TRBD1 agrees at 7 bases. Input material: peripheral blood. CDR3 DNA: TGCGCCAGCAGCCAAGATGTAGGGACAGCAGCTAACTATGGCTACACCTTC. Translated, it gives CASSQDVGTAANYGYTF.